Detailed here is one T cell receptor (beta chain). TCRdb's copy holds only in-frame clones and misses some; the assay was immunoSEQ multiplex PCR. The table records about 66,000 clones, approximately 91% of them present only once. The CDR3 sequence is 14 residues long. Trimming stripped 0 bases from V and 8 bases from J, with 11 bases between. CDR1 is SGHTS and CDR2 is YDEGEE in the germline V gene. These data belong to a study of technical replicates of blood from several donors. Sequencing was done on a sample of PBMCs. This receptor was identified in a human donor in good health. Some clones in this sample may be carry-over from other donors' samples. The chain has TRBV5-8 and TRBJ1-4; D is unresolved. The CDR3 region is CASSLEEGLEKLFF. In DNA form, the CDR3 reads TGTGCCAGCAGCTTGGAGGAGGGATTGGAAAAACTGTTTTTT.